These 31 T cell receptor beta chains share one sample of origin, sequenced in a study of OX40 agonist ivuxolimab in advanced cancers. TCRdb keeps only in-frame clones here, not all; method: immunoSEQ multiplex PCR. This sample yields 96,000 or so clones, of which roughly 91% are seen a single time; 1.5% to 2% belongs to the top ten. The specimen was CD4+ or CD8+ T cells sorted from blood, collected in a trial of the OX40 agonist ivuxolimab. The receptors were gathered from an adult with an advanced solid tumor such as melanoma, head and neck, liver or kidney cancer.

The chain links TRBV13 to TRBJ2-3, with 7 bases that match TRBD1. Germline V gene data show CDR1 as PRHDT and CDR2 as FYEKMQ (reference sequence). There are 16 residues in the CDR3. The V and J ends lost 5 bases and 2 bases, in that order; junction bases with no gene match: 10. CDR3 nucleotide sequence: TGTGCCAGCAGCATCCTCCGGGACAGAGACACAGATACGCAGTATTTT. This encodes CASSILRDRDTDTQYF. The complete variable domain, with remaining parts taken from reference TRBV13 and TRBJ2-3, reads AAGVIQSPRHLIKEKRETATLKCYPIPRHDTVYWYQQGPGQDPQFLISFYEKMQSDKGSIPDRFSAQQFSDYHSELNMSSLELGDSALYFCASSILRDRDTDTQYFGPGTRLTVL.

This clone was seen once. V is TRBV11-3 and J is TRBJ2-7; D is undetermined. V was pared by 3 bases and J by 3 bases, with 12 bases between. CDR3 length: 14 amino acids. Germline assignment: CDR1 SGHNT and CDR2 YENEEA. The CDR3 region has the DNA TGTGCCAGCAGCTTCCGGACGGACGGCTACGAGCAGTACTTC. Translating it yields CASSFRTDGYEQYF.

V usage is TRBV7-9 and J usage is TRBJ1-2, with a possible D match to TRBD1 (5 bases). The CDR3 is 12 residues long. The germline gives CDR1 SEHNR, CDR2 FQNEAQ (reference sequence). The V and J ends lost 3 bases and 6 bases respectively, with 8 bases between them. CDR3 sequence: CASSFRGNGYTF. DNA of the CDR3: TGTGCCAGCAGCTTTCGGGGGAATGGCTACACCTTC.

Here the CDR3 DNA reads TGCAGCGTTTCGCCGGGCCAGGGCGCGTTCTTC. Residues: CSVSPGQGAFF. V and J are TRBV29-1 and TRBJ2-1; TRBD1 is a possible D gene (5 bases). Trimming took off 5 bases at V and 15 bases at J, with 17 bases between the two ends. The CDR3 runs to 11 residues. Germline assignment: CDR1 SQVTM and CDR2 ANQGSEA.

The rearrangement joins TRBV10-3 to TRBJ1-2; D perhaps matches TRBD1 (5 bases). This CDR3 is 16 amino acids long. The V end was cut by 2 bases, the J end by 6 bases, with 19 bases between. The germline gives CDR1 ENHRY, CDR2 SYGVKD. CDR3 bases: TGTGCCATCAGTGAGGGTCCAAGGGGTTGGAGTAATGGCTACACCTTC. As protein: CAISEGPRGWSNGYTF.

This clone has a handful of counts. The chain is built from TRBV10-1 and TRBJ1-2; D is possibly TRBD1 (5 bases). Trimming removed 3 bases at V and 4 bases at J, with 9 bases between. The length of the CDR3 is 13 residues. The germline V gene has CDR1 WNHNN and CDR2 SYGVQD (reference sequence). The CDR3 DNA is TGCGCCAGCAGTGAAAAAACAGGCTATGGCTACACCTTC. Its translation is CASSEKTGYGYTF.

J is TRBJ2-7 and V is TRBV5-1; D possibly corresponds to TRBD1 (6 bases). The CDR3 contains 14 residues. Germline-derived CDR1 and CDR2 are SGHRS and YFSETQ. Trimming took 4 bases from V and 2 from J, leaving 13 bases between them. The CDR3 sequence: CASSKDSRAYEQYF. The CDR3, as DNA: TGCGCCAGCAGCAAGGACAGCCGTGCCTACGAGCAGTACTTC.

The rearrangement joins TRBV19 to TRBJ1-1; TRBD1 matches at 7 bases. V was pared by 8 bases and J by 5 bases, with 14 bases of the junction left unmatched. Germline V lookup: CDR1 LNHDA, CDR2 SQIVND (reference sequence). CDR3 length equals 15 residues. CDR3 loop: CASHRRGQGGTEAFF. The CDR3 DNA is TGTGCCAGTCACCGTAGGGGGCAGGGGGGTACTGAAGCTTTCTTT.

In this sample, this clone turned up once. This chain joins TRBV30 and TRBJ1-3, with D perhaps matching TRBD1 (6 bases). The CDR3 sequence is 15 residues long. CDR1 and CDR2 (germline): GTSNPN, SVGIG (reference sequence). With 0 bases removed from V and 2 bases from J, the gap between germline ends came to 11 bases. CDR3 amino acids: CAWSVVPGAGNTIYF. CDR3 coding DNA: TGTGCCTGGAGTGTAGTGCCAGGGGCTGGAAACACCATATATTTT.

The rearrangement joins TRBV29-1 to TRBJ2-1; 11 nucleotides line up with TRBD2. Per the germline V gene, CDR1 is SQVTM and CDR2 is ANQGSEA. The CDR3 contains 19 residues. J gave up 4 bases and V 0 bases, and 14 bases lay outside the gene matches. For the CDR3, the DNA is TGCAGCGTTGAAGATCAGGATATAGGGCTAGCGGGGGGATACAATGAGCAGTTCTTC. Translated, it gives CSVEDQDIGLAGGYNEQFF.

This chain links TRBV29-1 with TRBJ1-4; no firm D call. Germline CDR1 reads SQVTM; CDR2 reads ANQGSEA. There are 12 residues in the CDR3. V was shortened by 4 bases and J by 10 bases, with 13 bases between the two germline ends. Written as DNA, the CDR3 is TGCAGCGTTGGGATTGCGTTGGGAAAACTGTTTTTT. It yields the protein CSVGIALGKLFF.

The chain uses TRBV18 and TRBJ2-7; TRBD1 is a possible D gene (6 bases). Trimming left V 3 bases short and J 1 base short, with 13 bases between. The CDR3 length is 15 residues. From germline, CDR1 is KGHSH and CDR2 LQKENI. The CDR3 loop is CASSPQRQASYEQYF. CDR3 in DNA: TGTGCCAGCTCACCTCAGCGACAGGCATCCTACGAGCAGTACTTC.

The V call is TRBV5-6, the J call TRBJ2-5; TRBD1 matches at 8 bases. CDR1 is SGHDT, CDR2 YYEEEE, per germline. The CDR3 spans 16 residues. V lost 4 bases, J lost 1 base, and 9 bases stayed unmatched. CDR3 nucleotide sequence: TGTGCCAGCAGCCCGGGGACAGGAGGGGGCCAAGAGACCCAGTACTTC. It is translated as CASSPGTGGGQETQYF.

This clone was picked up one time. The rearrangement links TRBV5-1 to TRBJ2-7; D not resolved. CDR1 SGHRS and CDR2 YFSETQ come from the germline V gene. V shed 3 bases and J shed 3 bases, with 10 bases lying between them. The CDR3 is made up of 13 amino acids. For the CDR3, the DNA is TGCGCCAGCAGCTCGATTCCCCACTACGAGCAGTACTTC. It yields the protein CASSSIPHYEQYF. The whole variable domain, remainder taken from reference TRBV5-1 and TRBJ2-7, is KAGVTQTPRYLIKTRGQQVTLSCSPISGHRSVSWYQQTPGQGLQFLFEYFSETQRNKGNFPGRFSGRQFSNSRSEMNVSTLELGDSALYLCASSSIPHYEQYFGPGTRLTVT.

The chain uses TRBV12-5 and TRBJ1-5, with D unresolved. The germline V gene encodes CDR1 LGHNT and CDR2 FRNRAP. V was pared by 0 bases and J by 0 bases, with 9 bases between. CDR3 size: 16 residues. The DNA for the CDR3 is TGTGCTAGTGGTTTGGTCGGAACCGATAGCAATCAGCCCCAGCATTTT. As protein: CASGLVGTDSNQPQHF.

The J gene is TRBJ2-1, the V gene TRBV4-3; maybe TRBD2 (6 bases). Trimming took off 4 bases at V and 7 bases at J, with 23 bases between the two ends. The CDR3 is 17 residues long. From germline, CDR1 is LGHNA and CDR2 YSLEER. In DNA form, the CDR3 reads TGCGCCAGCAGCCCAATGGGATCGGGAGAGGGTGCGAATGAGCAGTTCTTC. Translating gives CASSPMGSGEGANEQFF.

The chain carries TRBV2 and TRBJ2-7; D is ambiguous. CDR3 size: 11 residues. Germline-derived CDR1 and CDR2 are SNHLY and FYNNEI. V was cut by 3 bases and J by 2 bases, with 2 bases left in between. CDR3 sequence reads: CASSETYEQYF. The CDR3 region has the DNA TGTGCCAGCAGTGAGACCTACGAGCAGTACTTC.

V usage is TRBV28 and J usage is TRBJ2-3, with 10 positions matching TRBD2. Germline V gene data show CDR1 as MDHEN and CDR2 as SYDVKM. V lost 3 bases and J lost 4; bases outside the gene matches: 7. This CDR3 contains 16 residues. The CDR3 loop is CASSFLAGVGADTQYF. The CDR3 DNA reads TGTGCCAGCAGTTTCCTAGCGGGAGTCGGCGCAGATACGCAGTATTTT.

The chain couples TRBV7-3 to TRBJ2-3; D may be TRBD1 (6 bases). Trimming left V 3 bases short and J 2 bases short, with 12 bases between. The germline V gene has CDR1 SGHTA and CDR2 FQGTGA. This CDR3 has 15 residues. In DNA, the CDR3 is TGTGCCAGCAGCTTTGGACAGCCTTACACAGATACGCAGTATTTT. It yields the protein CASSFGQPYTDTQYF. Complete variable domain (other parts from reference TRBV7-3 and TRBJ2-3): GAGVSQTPSNKVTEKGKYVELRCDPISGHTALYWYRQSLGQGPEFLIYFQGTGAADDSGLPNDRFFAVRPEGSVSTLKIQRTERGDSAVYLCASSFGQPYTDTQYFGPGTRLTVL.

For the CDR3, the DNA is TGTGCCAGCAGGGAGACTAGTCTCTCCACCGGGGAGCTGTTTTTT. Amino acid sequence: CASRETSLSTGELFF. This chain joins TRBV2 and TRBJ2-2; tentatively, D is TRBD2 (6 bases). The ends were cut back, 6 bases at V and 4 bases at J, with 15 bases in the middle. Germline V lookup: CDR1 SNHLY, CDR2 FYNNEI. The CDR3 loop spans 15 amino acids.

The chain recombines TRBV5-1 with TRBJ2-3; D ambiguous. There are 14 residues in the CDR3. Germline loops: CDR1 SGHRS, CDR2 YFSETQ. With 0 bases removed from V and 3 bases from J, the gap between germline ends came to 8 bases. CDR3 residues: CASSLEGFTDTQYF. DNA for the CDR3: TGCGCCAGCAGCTTGGAAGGCTTTACAGATACGCAGTATTTT.

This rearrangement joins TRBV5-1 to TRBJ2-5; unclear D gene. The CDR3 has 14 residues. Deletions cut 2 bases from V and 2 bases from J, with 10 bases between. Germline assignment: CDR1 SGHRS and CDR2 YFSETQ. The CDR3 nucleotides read TGCGCCAGCAGCTTTTTCCCCGGTCAAGAGACCCAGTACTTC. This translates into CASSFFPGQETQYF.

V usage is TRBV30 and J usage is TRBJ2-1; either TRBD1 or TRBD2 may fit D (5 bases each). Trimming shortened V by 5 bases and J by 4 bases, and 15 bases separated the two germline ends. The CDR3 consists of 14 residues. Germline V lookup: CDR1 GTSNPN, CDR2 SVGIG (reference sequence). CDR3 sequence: CAWGPWGNYNEQFF. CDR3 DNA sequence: TGTGCCTGGGGGCCGTGGGGGAATTACAATGAGCAGTTCTTC.

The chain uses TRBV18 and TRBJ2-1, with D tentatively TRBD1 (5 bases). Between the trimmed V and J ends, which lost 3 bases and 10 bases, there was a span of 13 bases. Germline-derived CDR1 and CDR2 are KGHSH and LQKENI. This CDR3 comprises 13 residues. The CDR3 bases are TGTGCCAGCTCACCCGTAGGACAAGGGGAGCAGTTCTTC. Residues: CASSPVGQGEQFF.

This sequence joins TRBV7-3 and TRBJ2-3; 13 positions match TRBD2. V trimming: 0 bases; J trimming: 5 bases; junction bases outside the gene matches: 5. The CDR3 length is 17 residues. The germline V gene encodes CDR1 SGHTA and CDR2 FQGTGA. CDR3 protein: CASSLTGLAGDRDTQYF. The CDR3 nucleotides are TGTGCCAGCAGCTTAACTGGACTAGCGGGAGACAGAGATACGCAGTATTTT.

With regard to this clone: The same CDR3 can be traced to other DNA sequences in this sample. The CDR3 protein is CASSQGPRGSSYEQYF. The DNA of the CDR3 is TGCGCCAGCAGCCAAGGCCCGAGGGGTAGCTCCTACGAGCAGTACTTC. This chain joins TRBV4-3 and TRBJ2-7; D might be TRBD1 or TRBD2, each matching 5 bases. The CDR3 is 16 residues long. V lost 1 base and J 0 bases, leaving 13 bases between the germline ends. Per the germline V gene, CDR1 is LGHNA and CDR2 is YSLEER.

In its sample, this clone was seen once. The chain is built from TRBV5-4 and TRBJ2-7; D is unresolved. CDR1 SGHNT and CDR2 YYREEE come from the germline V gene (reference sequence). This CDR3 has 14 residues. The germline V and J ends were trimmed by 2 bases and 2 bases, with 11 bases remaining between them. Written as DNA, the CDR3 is TGTGCCAGCAGCTTATCCGACCGAGCCTACGAGCAGTACTTC. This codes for CASSLSDRAYEQYF.

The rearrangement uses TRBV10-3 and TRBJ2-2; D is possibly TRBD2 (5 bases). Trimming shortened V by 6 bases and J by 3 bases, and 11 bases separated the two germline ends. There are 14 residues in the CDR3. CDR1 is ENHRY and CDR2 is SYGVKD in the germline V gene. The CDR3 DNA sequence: TGTGCCATCAGGGAGGCCAGGCACACCGGGGAGCTGTTTTTT. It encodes CAIREARHTGELFF.

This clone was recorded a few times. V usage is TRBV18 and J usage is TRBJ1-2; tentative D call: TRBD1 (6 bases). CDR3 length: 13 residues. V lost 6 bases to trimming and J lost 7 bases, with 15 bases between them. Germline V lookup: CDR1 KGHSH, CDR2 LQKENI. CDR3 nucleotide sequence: TGTGCCAGCTCGCTGGGGGCGGCGGGTGGCTACACCTTC. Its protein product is CASSLGAAGGYTF.

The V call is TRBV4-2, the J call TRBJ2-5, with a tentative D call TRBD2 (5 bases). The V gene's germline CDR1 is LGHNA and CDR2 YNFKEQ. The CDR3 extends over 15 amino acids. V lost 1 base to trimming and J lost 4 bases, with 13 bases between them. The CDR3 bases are TGTGCCAGCAGCCAAGTCCTGGGAGTGGGAGAGACCCAGTACTTC. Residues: CASSQVLGVGETQYF.

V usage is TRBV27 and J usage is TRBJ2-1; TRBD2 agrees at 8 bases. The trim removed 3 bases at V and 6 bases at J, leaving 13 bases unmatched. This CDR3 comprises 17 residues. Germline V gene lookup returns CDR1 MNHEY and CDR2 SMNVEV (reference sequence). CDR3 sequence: CASSFQTGTRSINEQFF. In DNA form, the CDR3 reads TGTGCCAGCAGTTTTCAAACCGGGACTAGGTCCATCAATGAGCAGTTCTTC.